Below are 27 T cell receptor beta chains sequenced from a single sample in a study of blood T cell repertoires in COVID-19. The data were produced by immunoSEQ multiplex PCR, yet TCRdb's version contains in-frame clones alone and is incomplete. The sample holds approximately 97,000 clones, about 91% seen once. Input material: peripheral blood. The receptors were sampled from a man aged 18 to 30 with acute or convalescent COVID-19.

The chain joins TRBV12-3 or TRBV12-4 to TRBJ2-1; 7 bases map to TRBD2. CDR3 length equals 11 residues. V was clipped by 7 bases and J by 8 bases; unmatched bases: 2. The CDR3 sequence: CASTRGDEQFF. In DNA form, the CDR3 reads TGTGCCAGCACCCGGGGGGATGAGCAGTTCTTC.

This chain uses TRBV19 with TRBJ1-1; no firm D call. Germline-derived CDR1 and CDR2 are LNHDA and SQIVND (reference sequence). The CDR3 length is 16 residues. V lost 3 bases and J 0 bases, leaving 14 bases between the germline ends. The CDR3 here is CASSMGGSVMNTEAFF. In nucleotides, the CDR3 is TGTGCCAGTAGTATGGGAGGTTCAGTCATGAACACTGAAGCTTTCTTT.

The CDR3 nucleotides read TGCGCCAGCAGCTTGGAACAGGCGGCGAACACTGAAGCTTTCTTT. Its protein is CASSLEQAANTEAFF. The chain joins TRBV5-1 to TRBJ1-1; weak D call: TRBD1 (5 bases). With 0 bases removed from V and 1 base from J, the gap between germline ends came to 10 bases. The length of the CDR3 is 15 residues. The germline gives CDR1 SGHRS, CDR2 YFSETQ.

The V gene is TRBV7-6, the J gene TRBJ2-1, with D possibly TRBD1 on 5 matching bases. Looked up from germline, CDR1 is SGHVS and CDR2 is FNYEAQ. Between the trimmed V and J ends, which lost 1 base and 4 bases, there was a span of 11 bases. The CDR3 loop spans 15 amino acids. The CDR3 region is CASSLGGGEYNEQFF. The CDR3 DNA reads TGTGCCAGCAGCTTAGGGGGCGGAGAGTACAATGAGCAGTTCTTC.

In this sample, this clone turned up a few times. The rearrangement links TRBV6-4 to TRBJ2-2; TRBD1 matches 8 bases. This CDR3 spans 14 amino acids. Germline lookup yields CDR1 MRHNA and CDR2 SNTAGT. V lost 2 bases to trimming and J lost 4 bases; unmatched junction nucleotides: 0. The CDR3 is CASSDGQGTGELFF. The CDR3 DNA reads as TGTGCCAGCAGTGACGGACAGGGCACCGGGGAGCTGTTTTTT.

Concerning this clone itself: The sample has other DNA sequences that encode this CDR3 too. This CDR3 reads CASSPGQGYGYTF. The CDR3 region has the DNA TGTGCCAGCAGCCCGGGACAGGGCTATGGCTACACCTTC. The V call is TRBV27, the J call TRBJ1-2; 9 nucleotides align to TRBD1. Per germline, CDR1 MNHEY and CDR2 SMNVEV (reference sequence). V lost 6 bases, J lost 4 bases, and 3 bases stayed unmatched. The CDR3 contains 13 residues.

This clone came up many times. The chain recombines TRBV5-4 with TRBJ2-7, with 8 nucleotides matching TRBD2. Germline loops: CDR1 SGHNT, CDR2 YYREEE (reference sequence). V lost 4 bases to trimming and J lost 3 bases; unmatched junction nucleotides: 3. CDR3 length equals 13 residues. CDR3: CASSRGGSYEQYF. In nucleotides, the CDR3 is TGTGCCAGCAGCCGGGGGGGCAGCTACGAGCAGTACTTC. The variable domain in full, completed from reference TRBV5-4 and TRBJ2-7, reads ETGVTQSPTHLIKTRGQQVTLRCSSQSGHNTVSWYQQALGQGPQFIFQYYREEENGRGNFPPRFSGLQFPNYSSELNVNALELDDSALYLCASSRGGSYEQYFGPGTRLTVT.

The chain couples TRBV19 to TRBJ2-7, with 7 nucleotides matching TRBD1. Germline CDR1 is LNHDA and CDR2 is SQIVND (reference sequence). The CDR3 length is 19 residues. With V trimmed by 0 bases and J by 5 bases, 19 bases remained unmatched. CDR3 DNA: TGTGCCAGTAGTATAGAGCCCTTCGTCGACAGGGCTACACTGAACGAGCAGTACTTC. This encodes CASSIEPFVDRATLNEQYF.

This chain uses TRBV24-1 with TRBJ1-1, with TRBD1 as a possible D gene (5 bases). Trimming stripped 3 bases from V and 8 bases from J, with 12 bases between. This CDR3 spans 13 amino acids. Germline lookup yields CDR1 KGHDR and CDR2 SFDVKD. CDR3 loop: CATSDPDSQEAFF. The CDR3 coding sequence is TGTGCCACCAGTGATCCCGACAGTCAAGAAGCTTTCTTT.

This chain links TRBV5-1 with TRBJ2-7; 7 nucleotides line up with TRBD1. The CDR3 has 14 amino acids. The germline V gene encodes CDR1 SGHRS and CDR2 YFSETQ. With V trimmed by 2 bases and J by 3 bases, 5 bases remained unmatched. Here the CDR3 DNA reads TGCGCCAGCAGCTTATTAGGACAGGTCTACGAGCAGTACTTC. It codes for CASSLLGQVYEQYF. Filled out from reference TRBV5-1 and TRBJ2-7, the complete variable domain reads KAGVTQTPRYLIKTRGQQVTLSCSPISGHRSVSWYQQTPGQGLQFLFEYFSETQRNKGNFPGRFSGRQFSNSRSEMNVSTLELGDSALYLCASSLLGQVYEQYFGPGTRLTVT.

The rearrangement joins TRBV2 to TRBJ2-2; 7 bases are a match to TRBD2. Germline loops: CDR1 SNHLY, CDR2 FYNNEI. The ends lost 8 bases at V and 0 bases at J; junction bases unmatched: 3. This CDR3 region has 14 residues. The CDR3 sequence: CASQAGANTGELFF. In DNA form, the CDR3 reads TGTGCCAGCCAGGCGGGAGCGAACACCGGGGAGCTGTTTTTT.

The rearrangement uses TRBV7-8 and TRBJ2-5, with 8 bases identical to TRBD2. CDR3 length: 15 amino acids. Germline V gene sequence: CDR1 SGHVS, CDR2 FQNEAQ. Trimming cost V 6 bases and J 1 base; bases outside gene matches: 7. CDR3 in amino acids: CASSSSGPSQETQYF. Written as DNA, the CDR3 is TGTGCCAGCAGTTCTAGCGGGCCGTCCCAAGAGACCCAGTACTTC.

The V gene is TRBV7-8, the J gene TRBJ2-2, with 9 bases lining up with TRBD2. V lost 2 bases to trimming and J lost 3 bases; unmatched junction nucleotides: 16. CDR3 length: 20 residues. Germline loops: CDR1 SGHVS, CDR2 FQNEAQ. The CDR3 bases are TGTGCCAGCAGCTTACCTCCGATTACTCTAGCGGGATCGTACACCGGGGAGCTGTTTTTT. Translated: CASSLPPITLAGSYTGELFF. The full variable domain, rest sourced from reference TRBV7-8 and TRBJ2-2, is GAGVSQSPRYKVAKRGQDVALRCDPISGHVSLFWYQQALGQGPEFLTYFQNEAQLDKSGLPSDRFFAERPEGSVSTLKIQRTQQEDSAVYLCASSLPPITLAGSYTGELFFGEGSRLTVL.

This chain links TRBV3-1 (or the pseudogene TRBV3-2) with TRBJ2-1; possible D gene TRBD2, 6 bases. V was trimmed by 4 bases and J by 8 bases, leaving 18 bases between them. The CDR3 consists of 15 residues. The germline V gene encodes CDR1 LGHDT and CDR2 YNNKEL (reference sequence). The CDR3 here is CASSPPGGPKDEQFF. The DNA of the CDR3 is TGTGCCAGCAGCCCGCCCGGAGGGCCCAAGGATGAGCAGTTCTTC.

The V gene is TRBV2, the J gene TRBJ1-2; TRBD1 is a possible D gene (5 bases). The CDR3 extends over 13 amino acids. V lost 4 bases to trimming and J lost 4 bases, with 10 bases between them. The germline V gene has CDR1 SNHLY and CDR2 FYNNEI. CDR3 sequence reads: CASSAGLFYGYTF. The CDR3 DNA is TGTGCCAGCAGTGCGGGACTCTTCTATGGCTACACCTTC. The full variable domain, its missing parts supplied by reference TRBV2 and TRBJ1-2, is EPEVTQTPSHQVTQMGQEVILRCVPISNHLYFYWYRQILGQKVEFLVSFYNNEISEKSEIFDDQFSVERPDGSNFTLKIRSTKLEDSAMYFCASSAGLFYGYTFGSGTRLTVV.

The V and J genes are TRBV7-8 and TRBJ1-1, with no clear D. Germline V gene data show CDR1 as SGHVS and CDR2 as FQNEAQ. The V end lost 0 bases, the J end lost 2 bases, and 4 bases lay between the germline ends. The CDR3 loop spans 13 amino acids. In DNA, the CDR3 is TGTGCCAGCAGCTTAGCGAGAAACACTGAAGCTTTCTTT. This encodes CASSLARNTEAFF.

This clone was found once. This chain connects TRBV12-3 or TRBV12-4 to TRBJ2-2; D is uncertain. CDR3 length: 13 residues. The V and J ends lost 3 bases and 6 bases respectively, with 8 bases between them. CDR3 DNA: TGTGCCAGCAGTTTTCAGATCTCCGGGGAGCTGTTTTTT. Translation gives CASSFQISGELFF.

This chain connects TRBV18 to TRBJ2-2; no firm D call. The CDR3 spans 13 residues. V was shortened by 4 bases and J by 3 bases, with 6 bases between the two germline ends. Germline loops: CDR1 KGHSH, CDR2 LQKENI. The CDR3 loop is CASSQSDTGELFF. CDR3 DNA sequence: TGTGCCAGCTCACAGTCGGACACCGGGGAGCTGTTTTTT.

The V and J genes are TRBV7-2 and TRBJ1-1; 8 bases align to TRBD1. The CDR3 is 15 amino acids. J was trimmed by 6 bases and V by 1 base; bases with no gene match: 7. Germline lookup yields CDR1 SGHTA and CDR2 FQGNSA. In nucleotides, the CDR3 is TGTGCCAGCAGCTTAGTTAGCTCGACAGGGGCTGAAGCTTTCTTT. Residues: CASSLVSSTGAEAFF.

This chain uses TRBV7-2 with TRBJ2-1; TRBD2 matches 11 bases. The V segment lost 1 base and the J segment 3 bases; nucleotides outside the gene matches: 2. Germline V CDR1 and CDR2: SGHTA, FQGNSA. The CDR3 is 16 amino acids. CDR3 loop: CASSLGLAGGYNEQFF. CDR3 nucleotide sequence: TGTGCCAGCAGCTTAGGCCTAGCGGGGGGCTACAATGAGCAGTTCTTC. The variable domain in full, with the rest retrieved from reference TRBV7-2 and TRBJ2-1, is GAGVSQSPSNKVTEKGKDVELRCDPISGHTALYWYRQSLGQGLEFLIYFQGNSAPDKSGLPSDRFSAERTGGSVSTLTIQRTQQEDSAVYLCASSLGLAGGYNEQFFGPGTRLTVL.

The genes are TRBV24-1 and TRBJ1-5; 8 bases match TRBD1. V was clipped by 3 bases and J by 0 bases; unmatched bases: 15. CDR3 length: 20 amino acids. The germline gives CDR1 KGHDR, CDR2 SFDVKD. Here the CDR3 DNA reads TGTGCCACCAGTGATAATTCGGACAGGGAGGAGGGTTATAGCAATCAGCCCCAGCATTTT. Protein sequence: CATSDNSDREEGYSNQPQHF.

This clone was seen only a few times. This chain connects TRBV18 to TRBJ1-1; a possible D gene is TRBD1 (6 bases). CDR3 length equals 15 residues. Germline-derived CDR1 and CDR2 are KGHSH and LQKENI. The V and J ends lost 3 bases and 0 bases respectively, with 11 bases between them. The DNA for the CDR3 is TGTGCCAGCTCACCCGGGGGGCGTATGAACACTGAAGCTTTCTTT. This gives the protein CASSPGGRMNTEAFF.

The chain carries TRBV27 and TRBJ1-1; possible D gene TRBD1, 6 bases. This CDR3 is built from 12 residues. The germline CDR1 and CDR2 sequences are MNHEY and SMNVEV (reference sequence). Trimming removed 6 bases at V and 4 bases at J, with 9 bases between. CDR3: CASRKGGTEAFF. In nucleotides, the CDR3 is TGTGCCAGCAGGAAAGGGGGCACTGAAGCTTTCTTT.

The V gene is TRBV5-1, the J gene TRBJ1-5; 9 nucleotides agree with TRBD1. The CDR3 runs to 15 residues. Germline-derived CDR1 and CDR2 are SGHRS and YFSETQ. The junction had 6 bases not matched to a gene; V was cut back by 3 bases and J by 5 bases. CDR3 region: CASSWGDRDYQPQHF. The CDR3 coding sequence is TGCGCCAGCAGCTGGGGGGACAGGGATTATCAGCCCCAGCATTTT.

This clone was picked up one time. The rearrangement links TRBV4-1 to TRBJ2-7; D is undetermined. The CDR3 loop spans 13 amino acids. Germline V gives CDR1 MGHRA, CDR2 YSYEKL. Trimming pared 0 bases from V and 3 bases from J, leaving 6 bases between. This CDR3 is CASSQDPFYEQYF. In DNA form, the CDR3 reads TGCGCCAGCAGCCAAGATCCGTTCTACGAGCAGTACTTC.

This clone is a singleton in its sample. The chain carries TRBV6-5 and TRBJ1-5, with D possibly being TRBD1 (6 bases). Germline V gene data show CDR1 as MNHEY and CDR2 as SVGAGI. The CDR3 loop spans 13 amino acids. The V end lost 5 bases, the J end lost 7 bases, and 12 bases lay between the germline ends. This CDR3 reads CASSQHRDQPQHF. CDR3 DNA sequence: TGTGCCAGCAGTCAGCACAGGGACCAGCCCCAGCATTTT.

The table lists this clone with a few counts. This chain joins TRBV30 and TRBJ1-1; D is unresolved. Between the trimmed V and J ends, which lost 4 bases and 0 bases, there was a span of 9 bases. Germline loops: CDR1 GTSNPN, CDR2 SVGIG (reference sequence). The length of the CDR3 is 13 residues. CDR3 coding DNA: TGTGCCTGGACCCCTCGGGTGAACACTGAAGCTTTCTTT. Its translation is CAWTPRVNTEAFF.